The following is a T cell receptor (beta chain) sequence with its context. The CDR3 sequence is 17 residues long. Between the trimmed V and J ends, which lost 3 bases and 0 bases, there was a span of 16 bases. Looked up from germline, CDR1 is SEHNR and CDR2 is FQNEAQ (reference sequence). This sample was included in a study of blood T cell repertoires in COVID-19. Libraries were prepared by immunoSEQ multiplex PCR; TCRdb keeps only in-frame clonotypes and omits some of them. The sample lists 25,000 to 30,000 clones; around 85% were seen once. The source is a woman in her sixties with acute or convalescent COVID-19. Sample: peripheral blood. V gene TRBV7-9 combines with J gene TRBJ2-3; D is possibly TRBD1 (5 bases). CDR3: CASSLPQDLFSTDTQYF. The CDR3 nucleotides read TGTGCCAGCAGCTTGCCACAGGATCTTTTTAGCACAGATACGCAGTATTTT.